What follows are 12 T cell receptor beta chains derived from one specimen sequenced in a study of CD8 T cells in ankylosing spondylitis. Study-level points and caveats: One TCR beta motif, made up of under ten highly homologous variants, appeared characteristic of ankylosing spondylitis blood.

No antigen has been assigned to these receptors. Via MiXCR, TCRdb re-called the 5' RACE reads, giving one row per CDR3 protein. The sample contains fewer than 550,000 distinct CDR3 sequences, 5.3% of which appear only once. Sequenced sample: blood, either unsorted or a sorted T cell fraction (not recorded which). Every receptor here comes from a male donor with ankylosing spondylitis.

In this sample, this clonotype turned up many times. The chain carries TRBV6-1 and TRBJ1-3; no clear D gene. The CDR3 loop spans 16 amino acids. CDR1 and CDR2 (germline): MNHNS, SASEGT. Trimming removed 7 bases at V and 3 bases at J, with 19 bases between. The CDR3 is CASTTIWGLGGNTIYF. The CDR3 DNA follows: TGTGCCAGCACCACCATTTGGGGATTAGGTGGAAACACCATATATTTT.

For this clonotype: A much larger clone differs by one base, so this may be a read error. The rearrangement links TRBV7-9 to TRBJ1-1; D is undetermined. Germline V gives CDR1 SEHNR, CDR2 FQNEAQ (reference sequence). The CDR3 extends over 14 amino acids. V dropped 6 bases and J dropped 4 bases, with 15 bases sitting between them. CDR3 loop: CASRILAEITEAFF. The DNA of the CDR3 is TGTGCCAGCAGAATTCTGGCCGAGATCACTGAAGCTTTCTTT.

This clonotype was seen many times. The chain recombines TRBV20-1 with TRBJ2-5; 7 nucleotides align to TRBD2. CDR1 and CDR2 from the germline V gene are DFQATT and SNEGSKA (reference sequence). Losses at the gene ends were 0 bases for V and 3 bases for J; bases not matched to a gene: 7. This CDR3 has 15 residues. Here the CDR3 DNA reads TGCAGTGCTAGAGATCCGACTAGCCTGGAAGAGACCCAGTACTTC. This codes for CSARDPTSLEETQYF.

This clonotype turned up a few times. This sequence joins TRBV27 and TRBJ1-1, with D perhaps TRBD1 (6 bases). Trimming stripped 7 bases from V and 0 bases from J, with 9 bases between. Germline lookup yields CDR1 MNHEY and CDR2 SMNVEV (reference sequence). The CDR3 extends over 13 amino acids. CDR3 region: CASIGQMNTEAFF. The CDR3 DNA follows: TGTGCCAGCATCGGACAGATGAACACTGAAGCTTTCTTT.

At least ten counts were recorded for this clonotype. Here the CDR3 DNA reads TGTGCCAGCAGCTCGGCGGCCCTCATGAACACTGAAGCTTTCTTT. Translating gives CASSSAALMNTEAFF. The chain links TRBV5-5 to TRBJ1-1; no clear D gene. Germline V gives CDR1 SGHKS, CDR2 YYEKEE (reference sequence). The V and J ends lost 3 bases and 0 bases respectively, with 12 bases between them. This CDR3 comprises 15 residues.

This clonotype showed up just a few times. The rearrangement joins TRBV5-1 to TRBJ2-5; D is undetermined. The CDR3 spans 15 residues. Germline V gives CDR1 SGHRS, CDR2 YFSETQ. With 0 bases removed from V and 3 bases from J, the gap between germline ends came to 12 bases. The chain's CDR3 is CASSLADSPEETQYF. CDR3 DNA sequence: TGCGCCAGCAGCTTGGCCGACTCTCCGGAAGAGACCCAGTACTTC.

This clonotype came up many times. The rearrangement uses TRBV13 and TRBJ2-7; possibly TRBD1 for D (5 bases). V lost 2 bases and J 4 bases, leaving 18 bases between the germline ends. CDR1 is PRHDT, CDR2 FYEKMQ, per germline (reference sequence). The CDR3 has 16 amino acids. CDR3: CASSLSAGLMLYEQYF. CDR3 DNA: TGTGCCAGCAGCTTATCTGCAGGGTTAATGTTATACGAGCAGTACTTC.

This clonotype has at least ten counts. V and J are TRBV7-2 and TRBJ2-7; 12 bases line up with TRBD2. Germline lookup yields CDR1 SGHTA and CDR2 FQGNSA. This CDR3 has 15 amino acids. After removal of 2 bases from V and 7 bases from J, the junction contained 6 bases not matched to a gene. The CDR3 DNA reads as TGTGCCAGCAGCTTAAGGACTAGCGGGATTAGGGAGCAGTACTTC. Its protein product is CASSLRTSGIREQYF.

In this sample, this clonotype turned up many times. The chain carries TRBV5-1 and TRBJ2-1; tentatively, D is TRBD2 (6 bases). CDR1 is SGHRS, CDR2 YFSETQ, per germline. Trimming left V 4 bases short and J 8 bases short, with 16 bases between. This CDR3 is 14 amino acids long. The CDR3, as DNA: TGCGCCAGCAGCGACCCCGGGGGATCGGATGAGCAGTTCTTC. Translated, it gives CASSDPGGSDEQFF. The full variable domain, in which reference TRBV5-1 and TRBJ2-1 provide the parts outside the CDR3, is KAGVTQTPRYLIKTRGQQVTLSCSPISGHRSVSWYQQTPGQGLQFLFEYFSETQRNKGNFPGRFSGRQFSNSRSEMNVSTLELGDSALYLCASSDPGGSDEQFFGPGTRLTVL.

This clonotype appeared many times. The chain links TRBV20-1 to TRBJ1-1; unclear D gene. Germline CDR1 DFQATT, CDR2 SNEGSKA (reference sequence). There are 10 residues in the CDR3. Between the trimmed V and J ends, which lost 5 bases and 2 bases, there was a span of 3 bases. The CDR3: CSAPNTEAFF. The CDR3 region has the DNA TGCAGTGCTCCAAACACTGAAGCTTTCTTT.

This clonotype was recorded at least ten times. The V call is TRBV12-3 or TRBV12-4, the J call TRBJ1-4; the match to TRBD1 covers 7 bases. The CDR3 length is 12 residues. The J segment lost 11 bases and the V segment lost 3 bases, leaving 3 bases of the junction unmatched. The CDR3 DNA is TGTGCCAGCAGTTTTGGAGGGGGCAAACTGTTTTTT. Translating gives CASSFGGGKLFF.

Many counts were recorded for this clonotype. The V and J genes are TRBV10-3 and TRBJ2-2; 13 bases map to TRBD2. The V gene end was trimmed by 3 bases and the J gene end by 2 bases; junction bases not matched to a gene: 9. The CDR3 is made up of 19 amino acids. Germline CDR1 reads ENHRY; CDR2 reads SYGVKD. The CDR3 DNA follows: TGTGCCATCAGTGACCCCGGACTAGCGGGAGATTTCAACACCGGGGAGCTGTTTTTT. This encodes CAISDPGLAGDFNTGELFF.